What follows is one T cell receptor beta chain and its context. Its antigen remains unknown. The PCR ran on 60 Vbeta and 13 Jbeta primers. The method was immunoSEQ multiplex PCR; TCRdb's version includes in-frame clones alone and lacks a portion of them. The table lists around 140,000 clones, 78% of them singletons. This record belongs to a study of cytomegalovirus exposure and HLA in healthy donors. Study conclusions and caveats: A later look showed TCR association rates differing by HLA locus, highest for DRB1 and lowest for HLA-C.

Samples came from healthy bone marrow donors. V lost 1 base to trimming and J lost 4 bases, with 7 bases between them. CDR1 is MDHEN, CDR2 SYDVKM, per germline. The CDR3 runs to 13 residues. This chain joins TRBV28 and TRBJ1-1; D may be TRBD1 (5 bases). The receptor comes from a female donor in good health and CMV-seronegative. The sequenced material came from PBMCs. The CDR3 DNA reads TGTGCCAGCAGTTTATCAGGGATCACTGAAGCTTTCTTT. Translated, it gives CASSLSGITEAFF.